This TCR beta chain was profiled in a study of blood T cell repertoires in COVID-19. Study-wide background: The United States, Italy and Spain supplied acute and convalescent COVID-19 samples.

This clone was picked up a small number of times. The V gene lost 3 bases and the J gene lost 10 bases, with 13 bases spanning the gap. The CDR3 runs to 13 residues. CDR1 is KGHSH, CDR2 LQKENI, per germline. Measured with immunoSEQ multiplex PCR; TCRdb has only the in-frame clones, and not every one. The sample has just over 90,000 clones; approximately 86% are singletons. The source of this sequence is a woman older than 75 with acute or convalescent COVID-19. The chain couples TRBV18 to TRBJ2-1, with D unclear. Material for sequencing was peripheral blood. The DNA for the CDR3 is TGTGCCAGCTCACCTGAACCGGTTAAGGAGCAGTTCTTC. As protein: CASSPEPVKEQFF.